This T cell receptor beta chain emerged from a study of early T cells in non-severe SARS-CoV-2 infection. Study at large: The input, bulk RNA from unsorted whole blood, was sequenced, and chains were unpaired. Points from the study as a whole: The study's VDJdb matching favored anti-spike CD8 responses and missed private and CD4 specificities.

In the library, individual cDNA molecules carried attached unique molecular identifiers. TCRdb used MiXCR to reprocess the 5' RACE reads, holding one entry per CDR3 protein. The sample yields roughly 90,000 distinct CDR3 sequences, more than 12% seen once. This clonotype has at least ten counts. Its antigen is undetermined. The CDR3 runs to 16 residues. Germline V gives CDR1 MNHNS, CDR2 SASEGT. V lost 2 bases to trimming and J lost 4 bases; unmatched junction nucleotides: 8. Sequenced sample: whole blood. The gene calls are TRBV6-1 and TRBJ2-5; TRBD1 aligns across 9 bases. This sequence was found in an adult who was a healthcare worker with PCR-confirmed SARS-CoV-2 infection or an uninfected control (not recorded which). The CDR3 protein is CASSELSGTGRETQYF. CDR3 DNA: TGTGCCAGCAGTGAACTCTCTGGGACAGGGCGAGAGACCCAGTACTTC.